Listed here is a single T cell receptor beta chain. This specimen belongs to a study of blood T cell repertoires in COVID-19. Study as a whole: The origin of the acute and convalescent COVID-19 samples was the United States, Italy and Spain.

The CDR3 contains 13 residues. The germline V gene encodes CDR1 SGHRS and CDR2 YFSETQ. J gave up 7 bases and V 2 bases, and 2 bases lay outside the gene matches. TCRdb's table, derived via immunoSEQ multiplex PCR, lists solely in-frame clones and lacks some. The sample records under 500,000 clones, around 89% being singletons. This rearrangement joins TRBV5-1 to TRBJ2-2; 7 bases map to TRBD1. Sequenced input: peripheral blood. This clonotype originated in a woman aged 25 to 39 with acute or convalescent COVID-19. The CDR3 sequence: CASSLAGGGELFF. In nucleotides, the CDR3 is TGCGCCAGCAGCTTAGCAGGGGGCGGGGAGCTGTTTTTT. Full variable domain (missing parts from reference TRBV5-1 and TRBJ2-2): KAGVTQTPRYLIKTRGQQVTLSCSPISGHRSVSWYQQTPGQGLQFLFEYFSETQRNKGNFPGRFSGRQFSNSRSEMNVSTLELGDSALYLCASSLAGGGELFFGEGSRLTVL.